This T cell receptor (beta chain) was obtained from a study of cytomegalovirus exposure and HLA in healthy donors. The germline V gene has CDR1 SGDLS and CDR2 YYNGEE. After removal of 0 bases from V and 5 bases from J, the junction contained 7 bases not matched to a gene. The CDR3 totals 16 residues. The PCR was carried out with 60 Vbeta primers and 13 Jbeta primers. Profiling relied on immunoSEQ multiplex PCR, and the TCRdb table lists in-frame clones only, not all of them. The data show about 200,000 clones, 80% to 85% seen once. This TCR was sampled from a woman in her thirties or forties in good health and CMV-seronegative. The source material was PBMCs. The V and J genes are TRBV9 and TRBJ2-5; TRBD2 aligns across 10 bases. This CDR3 reads CASSVASGSVGETQYF. The CDR3 nucleotides read TGTGCCAGCAGCGTAGCTAGCGGGAGCGTTGGGGAGACCCAGTACTTC.